The 11 T cell receptor beta chains below all came from one sample that was sequenced in a study of metastatic and nonmetastatic thyroid tumors (TCRdb year 2020). Library creation used PCR. The sequencer listed for this sample is Illumina HiSeq 4000. TCRdb ran its own pipeline on the public reads, namely fastp trimming at Q25 and MiXCR clone calling, and kept in-frame beta chains. The sample table shows about 47,000 clones, and about 22% are seen once. The top ten constitute about 3.5% of the sample. Before undergoing thyroid surgery, none of the patients had been given any kind of treatment. Sequenced material: blood. Receptor source: a male donor with papillary thyroid cancer or a benign thyroid nodule (not recorded which). Some clones in this sample may be carry-over from other donors' samples.

This clone was counted a few times. The V gene is TRBV6-1, the J gene TRBJ1-2; D unclear. Germline V CDR1 and CDR2: MNHNS, SASEGT. V lost 6 bases, J lost 2 bases, and 10 bases lay in between. The CDR3 spans 13 residues. The CDR3 nucleotides are TGTGCCAGCAGCCCTGGCTACAACTATGGCTACACCTTC. It encodes CASSPGYNYGYTF.

This clone has at least ten counts. This chain connects TRBV20-1 to TRBJ1-3; 10 bases map to TRBD1. The germline gives CDR1 DFQATT, CDR2 SNEGSKA (reference sequence). This CDR3 spans 17 amino acids. Trimming cost V 1 base and J 4 bases; bases outside gene matches: 10. Here the CDR3 DNA reads TGCAGTGCTAGAGTGGACCCGGGACAGGGGATCGGAAACACCATATATTTT. It yields the protein CSARVDPGQGIGNTIYF.

The chain employs TRBV19 and TRBJ1-4, with D possibly being TRBD1 (5 bases). The CDR3 is 15 amino acids. CDR1 and CDR2 (germline): LNHDA, SQIVND (reference sequence). V lost 2 bases to trimming and J lost 4 bases, with 11 bases between them. CDR3 amino acids: CASSILGRRNEKLFF. The CDR3 DNA reads as TGTGCCAGTAGTATACTGGGACGTCGTAATGAAAAACTGTTTTTT. Full variable domain (rest looked up from reference TRBV19 and TRBJ1-4): DGGITQSPKYLFRKEGQNVTLSCEQNLNHDAMYWYRQDPGQGLRLIYYSQIVNDFQKGDIAEGYSVSREKKESFPLTVTSAQKNPTAFYLCASSILGRRNEKLFFGSGTQLSVL.

This clone has only a few counts. The chain links TRBV6-5 to TRBJ1-6, with D possibly matching TRBD1 (5 bases). The CDR3 extends over 13 amino acids. The germline gives CDR1 MNHEY, CDR2 SVGAGI. Trimming took off 10 bases at V and 9 bases at J, with 16 bases between the two ends. CDR3 DNA: TGTGCCACCCGGGGCAGGGTCGTTTCACCCCTCCACTTT. Protein sequence: CATRGRVVSPLHF.

There are many counts of this clone. The chain recombines TRBV10-3 with TRBJ1-2; a weak D match, TRBD1 (6 bases). V was cut by 7 bases and J by 1 base, with 10 bases left in between. The CDR3 contains 13 residues. CDR1 is ENHRY, CDR2 SYGVKD, per germline. The CDR3 is CAITTGFNYGYTF. The CDR3 DNA reads as TGTGCCATCACAACAGGGTTTAACTATGGCTACACCTTC.

CDR3 in DNA: TGCAGTGCCCCGGAGCTTAACTATGGCTACACCTTC. This encodes CSAPELNYGYTF. This sequence joins TRBV20-1 and TRBJ1-2, with D uncertain. The CDR3 length is 12 residues. Germline CDR1 is DFQATT and CDR2 is SNEGSKA (reference sequence). V was shortened by 6 bases and J by 1 base, with 9 bases between the two germline ends.

This clone was counted ten times or more. This sequence joins TRBV29-1 and TRBJ1-1; TRBD1 agrees at 8 bases. The CDR3 has 10 amino acids. The V gene's germline CDR1 is SQVTM and CDR2 ANQGSEA. The CDR3 loop is CGTGNTEAFF. For the CDR3, the DNA is TGCGGGACAGGGAACACTGAAGCTTTCTTT. The entire variable domain, with the rest obtained from reference TRBV29-1 and TRBJ1-1, is as follows: SAVISQKPSRDICQRGTSLTIQCQVDSQVTMMFWYRQQPGQSLTLIATANQGSEATYESGFVIDKFPISRPNLTFSTLTVSNMSPEDSSIYLCGTGNTEAFFGQGTRLTVV.

This clone was counted many times. This chain links TRBV6-1 with TRBJ2-7; D is possibly TRBD1 or TRBD2 (6 bases each). CDR3 size: 14 residues. V gave up 8 bases and J gave up 4 bases, with 18 bases separating them. Germline CDR1 and CDR2: MNHNS and SASEGT. Written as DNA, the CDR3 is TGTGCCAGCTTTCGGGGGCAGGATGAGTACGAGCAGTACTTC. Translating it yields CASFRGQDEYEQYF.

The genes are TRBV7-9 and TRBJ2-7, with 11 bases aligning to TRBD2. The CDR3 has 14 residues. With V trimmed by 5 bases and J by 3 bases, 3 bases remained unmatched. The V gene's germline CDR1 is SEHNR and CDR2 FQNEAQ (reference sequence). As DNA, the CDR3 is TGTGCCAGCAGCCTACTAGCGGGAGACTACGAGCAGTACTTC. This encodes CASSLLAGDYEQYF.

The rearrangement joins TRBV6-2 or TRBV6-3 to TRBJ2-2, with D possibly being TRBD2 (6 bases). The length of the CDR3 is 15 residues. Trimming cost V 2 bases and J 2 bases, with 9 bases left between them. Germline CDR1 is MNHEY and CDR2 is SVGEGT. CDR3 DNA sequence: TGTGCCAGCAGTTACGAGGGGACTAACACCGGGGAGCTGTTTTTT. It is translated as CASSYEGTNTGELFF.

This clone was observed many times. The chain carries TRBV2 and TRBJ1-5; 7 nucleotides match TRBD1. The CDR3 is made up of 14 amino acids. V gave up 3 bases and J gave up 1 base; unmatched junction bases: 0. Germline CDR1 SNHLY, CDR2 FYNNEI. The DNA for the CDR3 is TGTGCCAGCAGTGAGACAGGGAGCAATCAGCCCCAGCATTTT. This codes for CASSETGSNQPQHF.